This paragraph reports one T cell receptor beta chain. As yet, its antigen is unknown. Only in-frame clones appear in the TCRdb table, and some are missing; sequencing was by immunoSEQ multiplex PCR. The sample includes approximately 13,000 clones, just over 85% of them seen just once. The sample is drawn from a study of blood T cell dynamics during melanoma immunotherapy. Findings and limits, study-wide: The study could not tell melanoma-specific clones from general immune activation.

The CDR3 extends over 13 amino acids. Per the germline V gene, CDR1 is SGHRS and CDR2 is YFSETQ. V was pared by 0 bases and J by 4 bases, with 7 bases between. Time point denoted: pre-treatment baseline. Blood was drawn before treatment and at week 3 after checkpoint blockade. At 12 weeks after first infusion, RECIST 1.1 defined response for most patients. Patients had no prior systemic cancer treatment, immunosuppressants or other active cancers. The specimen was blood, collected from a patient treated with checkpoint blockade. The chain joins TRBV5-1 to TRBJ1-1; D not resolved. This receptor was taken from a human donor with melanoma. CDR3 in DNA: TGCGCCAGCAGCTTGGCCCCGGGCACTGAAGCTTTCTTT. Amino acid sequence: CASSLAPGTEAFF.